The 21 T cell receptor beta chains given below trace back to one sample, sequenced in a study of T cell repertoires in aging, cancer and after chemotherapy. TRB rearrangements spanning V, D and J were amplified using mixed TRB-A/B primers. Each CDR3 protein gets one entry after TCRdb re-called the multiplex PCR reads with MiXCR. The sample carries 2,200 or so distinct CDR3 sequences, about 37% recorded once. The template was genomic DNA from peripheral blood, not RNA. Material: blood. All receptors come from a human donor with a solid tumor.

This clonotype was recorded a few times. The V and J genes are TRBV24-1 and TRBJ2-5, with 9 bases fitting TRBD2. V trimming: 7 bases; J trimming: 4 bases; junction bases outside the gene matches: 18. Germline assignment: CDR1 KGHDR and CDR2 SFDVKD. The CDR3 has 18 amino acids. CDR3 residues: CATSAPSIAGGGGETQYF. The CDR3, as DNA: TGTGCCACCAGCGCCCCCTCGATCGCGGGAGGGGGTGGAGAGACCCAGTACTTC.

In the case of this clonotype: This may be a read error: a much more frequent sequence differs by one nucleotide. The CDR3 DNA is TGTACCACCAGCGCGTCCTCCTACGAGCAGTACTTC. Translation gives CTTSASSYEQYF. This rearrangement joins TRBV15 to TRBJ2-7; D remains ambiguous. The CDR3 contains 12 residues. In germline, CDR1 is LNHNV, CDR2 YYDKDF (reference sequence).

CDR3 in amino acids: CASSLNTGGSPLHF. The CDR3 DNA reads as TGTGCCAGCAGCTTAAATACAGGGGGGTCACCCCTCCACTTT. The rearrangement joins TRBV7-2 to TRBJ1-6, with 8 bases that match TRBD1. The CDR3 has 14 amino acids. Germline CDR1 reads SGHTA; CDR2 reads FQGNSA. The V segment lost 2 bases and the J segment 10 bases; nucleotides outside the gene matches: 4.

The chain joins TRBV12-3 or TRBV12-4 to TRBJ2-3, with D unresolved. The CDR3 runs 16 residues. The V gene lost 4 bases and the J gene lost 1 base, with 15 bases spanning the gap. The CDR3 DNA follows: TGTGCCAGCAGTTCTCGTTCGGCGTCACGCACAGATACGCAGTATTTT. Translating it yields CASSSRSASRTDTQYF.

This clonotype was detected once. The chain uses TRBV10-2 and TRBJ2-7; 8 bases are a match to TRBD2. This CDR3 has 13 amino acids. J gave up 4 bases and V 3 bases, and 2 bases lay outside the gene matches. Germline CDR1 reads WSHSY; CDR2 reads SAAADI. The CDR3 DNA is TGCGCCAGCAGTGACGGGAGGGAATACGAGCAGTACTTC. It translates to CASSDGREYEQYF.

Regarding this clonotype: Mismatch with germline at one junction end may stem from a read error. The chain joins TRBV5-6 to TRBJ1-2; D unresolved. The CDR3 has 12 residues. Germline values: CDR1 SGHDT, CDR2 YYEEEE. The CDR3 sequence: CAGSARNFGYTF. The CDR3 DNA follows: TGTGCCGGATCAGCCCGAAACTTTGGCTACACCTTC.

The V call is TRBV7-6, the J call TRBJ1-2; tentative D call: TRBD1 (5 bases). Germline-derived CDR1 and CDR2 are SGHVS and FNYEAQ. The CDR3 length is 14 residues. V lost 1 base and J lost 4, with 10 bases in between. The CDR3 DNA follows: TGTGCCAGCAGCTTAGACGGGACTATCTATGGCTACACCTTC. Amino acid sequence: CASSLDGTIYGYTF.

The V call is TRBV7-6, the J call TRBJ1-1; 9 bases match TRBD1. The CDR3 is 15 residues long. Germline-derived CDR1 and CDR2 are SGHVS and FNYEAQ. V trimming: 5 bases; J trimming: 5 bases; junction bases outside the gene matches: 9. The CDR3 is CASSAVTGGWTEAFF. The CDR3 coding sequence is TGTGCCAGCAGCGCAGTTACAGGGGGCTGGACTGAAGCTTTCTTT. Supplemented by reference TRBV7-6 and TRBJ1-1, the full variable domain reads GAGVSQSPRYKVTKRGQDVALRCDPISGHVSLYWYRQALGQGPEFLTYFNYEAQQDKSGLPNDRFSAERPEGSISTLTIQRTEQRDSAMYRCASSAVTGGWTEAFFGQGTRLTVV.

The chain has TRBV19 and TRBJ2-3; D call uncertain. Germline-derived CDR1 and CDR2 are LNHDA and SQIVND (reference sequence). V lost 3 bases, J lost 2 bases, and 9 bases lay in between. The CDR3 length is 14 residues. CDR3 sequence reads: CASSMAVHTDTQYF. As DNA, the CDR3 is TGTGCCAGTAGTATGGCCGTCCACACAGATACGCAGTATTTT.

The V call is TRBV6-5, the J call TRBJ2-3; D remains unclear. This CDR3 is built from 12 residues. Looked up from germline, CDR1 is MNHEY and CDR2 is SVGAGI. With 5 bases removed from V and 5 bases from J, the gap between germline ends came to 8 bases. CDR3 sequence: CASSVGRDTQYF. The CDR3, as DNA: TGTGCCAGCAGTGTAGGGCGAGATACGCAGTATTTT.

The chain is built from TRBV7-2 and TRBJ1-1; 9 bases agree with TRBD1. Germline V gene data show CDR1 as SGHTA and CDR2 as FQGNSA. The CDR3 runs to 16 residues. The J segment lost 3 bases and the V segment lost 7 bases, leaving 12 bases of the junction unmatched. As DNA, the CDR3 is TGTGCCAGCACTAAACCCACAGGGGGCTTGGACACTGAAGCTTTCTTT. It yields the protein CASTKPTGGLDTEAFF.

On this clonotype: The junction differs from germline at one of its ends, possibly a read error. This chain uses TRBV19 with TRBJ2-2; the match to TRBD1 covers 8 bases. Germline CDR1 LNHDA, CDR2 SQIVND (reference sequence). The CDR3 length is 18 residues. CDR3 in amino acids: CASSMLGGGTGFTWELFF. The CDR3 coding sequence is TGTGCCAGTAGTATGCTTGGTGGGGGGACAGGCTTCACCTGGGAGCTGTTTTTT.

V usage is TRBV12-3 or TRBV12-4 and J usage is TRBJ1-6, with a weak D call TRBD1 (6 bases). The CDR3 is 17 amino acids. Trimming removed 6 bases from V and 3 bases from J, with 18 bases in between. The CDR3 nucleotides read TGTGCCAGCAGCCCTGGCCCCCGGGACAACTATAATTCACCCCTCCACTTT. It yields the protein CASSPGPRDNYNSPLHF.

In this sample, this clonotype turned up a few times. V and J are TRBV15 and TRBJ2-7; 8 bases fit TRBD1. This CDR3 has 14 residues. V lost 5 bases to trimming and J lost 4 bases; unmatched junction nucleotides: 7. Germline V gene data show CDR1 as LNHNV and CDR2 as YYDKDF (reference sequence). As DNA, the CDR3 is TGTGCCACCAGCCCACGGACAGGGTGGTACGAGCAGTACTTC. Its translation: CATSPRTGWYEQYF.

This clonotype is categorized as large. The chain uses TRBV15 and TRBJ1-6, with TRBD1 as a possible D gene (5 bases). Germline CDR1 and CDR2: LNHNV and YYDKDF (reference sequence). Trimming pared 2 bases from V and 4 bases from J, leaving 6 bases between. CDR3 size: 14 residues. CDR3 in amino acids: CATSRQGYNSPLHF. In DNA form, the CDR3 reads TGTGCCACCAGCAGACAGGGATATAATTCACCCCTCCACTTT.

The sample holds a few counts of this clonotype. The chain employs TRBV6-1 and TRBJ2-5, with D uncertain. This CDR3 spans 13 amino acids. CDR1 is MNHNS, CDR2 SASEGT, per germline. Trimming stripped 6 bases from V and 3 bases from J, with 11 bases between. In DNA form, the CDR3 reads TGTGCCAGCAGGTTCTCAGGAGAAGAGACCCAGTACTTC. Its translation: CASRFSGEETQYF.

The chain combines TRBV7-9 with TRBJ2-7; a possible D gene is TRBD1 (6 bases). Germline V gene data show CDR1 as SEHNR and CDR2 as FQNEAQ (reference sequence). V lost 3 bases to trimming and J lost 4 bases, with 19 bases between them. This CDR3 spans 16 amino acids. DNA for the CDR3: TGTGCCAGCAGCTTTGGTGTGGGGGCCCGAGGATACGAGCAGTACTTC. It codes for CASSFGVGARGYEQYF.

The gene calls are TRBV7-2 and TRBJ2-5, with 11 bases lining up with TRBD2. Trimming at V came to 6 bases and at J to 4 bases, leaving 7 bases not matched to a gene. Germline assignment: CDR1 SGHTA and CDR2 FQGNSA. This CDR3 is 15 amino acids long. In DNA, the CDR3 is TGTGCCAGCAGTCCCGGGACTAGCGGCCCAGAGACCCAGTACTTC. Translated, it gives CASSPGTSGPETQYF. Full variable domain (outside the CDR3, taken from reference TRBV7-2 and TRBJ2-5): GAGVSQSPSNKVTEKGKDVELRCDPISGHTALYWYRQSLGQGLEFLIYFQGNSAPDKSGLPSDRFSAERTGGSVSTLTIQRTQQEDSAVYLCASSPGTSGPETQYFGPGTRLLVL.

This clonotype has a handful of counts. The V gene is TRBV29-1, the J gene TRBJ1-1; D remains ambiguous. Per germline, CDR1 SQVTM and CDR2 ANQGSEA. Trimming stripped 4 bases from V and 4 bases from J, with 10 bases between. This CDR3 spans 12 amino acids. CDR3 residues: CSVVETSTEAFF. The CDR3 nucleotides are TGCAGCGTTGTAGAGACAAGCACTGAAGCTTTCTTT.

In regard to this clonotype: Relative to the germline gene, one junction end is altered; a read error may explain this. The chain employs TRBV30 and TRBJ1-6; 7 nucleotides align to TRBD1. This CDR3 contains 16 residues. Germline-derived CDR1 and CDR2 are GTSNPN and SVGIG (reference sequence). CDR3 protein: CAWRSYRGTYNSPLQF. Written as DNA, the CDR3 is TGTGCCTGGAGATCCTACAGGGGTACCTATAATTCACCCCTCCAATTT.

This clonotype was counted only a few times. The rearrangement links TRBV11-2 to TRBJ2-7, with TRBD2 matching over 8 bases. Unmatched junction bases numbered 9, after V lost 8 bases and J lost 0 bases. This CDR3 has 15 amino acids. The germline V gene encodes CDR1 SGHAT and CDR2 FQNNGV. CDR3 nucleotides: TGTGCCAGCTACGGGGGGGGATTGAGCTCCTACGAGCAGTACTTC. This gives the protein CASYGGGLSSYEQYF.